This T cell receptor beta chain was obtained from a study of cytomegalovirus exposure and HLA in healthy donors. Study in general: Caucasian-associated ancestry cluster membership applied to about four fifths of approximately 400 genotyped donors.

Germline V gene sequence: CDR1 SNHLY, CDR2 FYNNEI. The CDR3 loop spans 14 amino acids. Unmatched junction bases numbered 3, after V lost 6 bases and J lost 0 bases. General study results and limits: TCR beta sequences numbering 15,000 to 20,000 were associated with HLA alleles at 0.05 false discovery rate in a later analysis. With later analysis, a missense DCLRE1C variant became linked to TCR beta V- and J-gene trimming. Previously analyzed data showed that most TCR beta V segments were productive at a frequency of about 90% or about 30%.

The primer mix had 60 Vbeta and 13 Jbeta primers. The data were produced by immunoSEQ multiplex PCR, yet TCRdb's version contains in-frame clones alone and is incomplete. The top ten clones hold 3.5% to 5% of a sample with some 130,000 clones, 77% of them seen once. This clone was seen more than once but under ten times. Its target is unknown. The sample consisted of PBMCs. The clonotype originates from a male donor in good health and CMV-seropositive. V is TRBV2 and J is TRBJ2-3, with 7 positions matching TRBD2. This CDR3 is CASRPGLSTDTQYF. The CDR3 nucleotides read TGTGCCAGCAGGCCGGGACTAAGCACAGATACGCAGTATTTT.